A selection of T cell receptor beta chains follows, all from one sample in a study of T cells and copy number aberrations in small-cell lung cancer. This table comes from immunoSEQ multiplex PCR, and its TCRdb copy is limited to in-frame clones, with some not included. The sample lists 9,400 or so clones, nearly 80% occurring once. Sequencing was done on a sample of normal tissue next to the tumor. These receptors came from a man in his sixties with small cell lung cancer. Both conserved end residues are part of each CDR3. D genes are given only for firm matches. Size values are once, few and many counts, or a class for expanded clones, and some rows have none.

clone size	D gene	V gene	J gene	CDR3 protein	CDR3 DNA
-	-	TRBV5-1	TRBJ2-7	CASSLGEGARYEQYF	TGCGCCAGCAGCTTGGGGGAGGGGGCGCGCTACGAGCAGTACTTC
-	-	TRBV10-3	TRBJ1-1	CAISGSGSPRNTEAFF	TGTGCCATCAGTGGCTCTGGCAGCCCTAGGAACACTGAAGCTTTCTTT
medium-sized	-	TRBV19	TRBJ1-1	CASSIDWNTEAFF	TGTGCCAGTAGTATCGATTGGAACACTGAAGCTTTCTTT
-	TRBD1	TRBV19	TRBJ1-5	CASSPFTGGIQPQHF	TGTGCCAGTAGTCCCTTTACAGGGGGCATTCAGCCCCAGCATTTT
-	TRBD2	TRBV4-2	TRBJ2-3	CASSQDELAGVVDTQYF	TGTGCCAGCAGCCAAGATGAACTAGCGGGAGTGGTAGATACGCAGTATTTT
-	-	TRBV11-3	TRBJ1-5	CASSLEGSESNQPQHF	TGTGCCAGCAGCTTAGAGGGATCGGAAAGCAATCAGCCCCAGCATTTT
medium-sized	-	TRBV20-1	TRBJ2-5	CSAVLGETQYF	TGCAGTGCAGTTCTCGGGGAGACCCAGTACTTC
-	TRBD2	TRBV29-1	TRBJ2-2	CSVRLAGAGELFF	TGCAGCGTTAGACTAGCGGGAGCCGGGGAGCTGTTTTTT
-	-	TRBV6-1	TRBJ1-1	CASSGLRGPNTEAFF	TGTGCCAGCAGTGGCCTTCGCGGCCCCAACACTGAAGCTTTCTTT
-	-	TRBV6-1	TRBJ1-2	CASSGTWDDGYTF	TGTGCCAGCAGTGGGACATGGGATGATGGCTACACCTTC
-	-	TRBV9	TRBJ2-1	CASSVGSVWDEQFF	TGTGCCAGCAGCGTAGGATCGGTGTGGGATGAGCAGTTCTTC
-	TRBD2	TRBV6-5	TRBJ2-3	CASMTSGGTDTQYF	TGTGCCAGTATGACTAGCGGAGGCACAGATACGCAGTATTTT
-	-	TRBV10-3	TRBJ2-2	CAISGPNTGELFF	TGTGCCATCAGTGGACCGAACACCGGGGAGCTGTTTTTT
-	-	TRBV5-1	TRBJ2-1	CASSLSRAGSDNEQFF	TGCGCCAGCAGCTTGAGCAGAGCGGGTAGCGACAATGAGCAGTTCTTC
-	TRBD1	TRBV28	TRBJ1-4	CASSHGTENEKLFF	TGTGCCAGCAGCCACGGGACAGAGAATGAAAAACTGTTTTTT
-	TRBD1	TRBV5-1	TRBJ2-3	CASSFSGQGADTQYF	TGCGCCAGCAGCTTTTCAGGACAGGGGGCAGATACGCAGTATTTT
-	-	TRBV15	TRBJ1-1	CATSRDNAGTEAFF	TGTGCCACCAGCAGAGATAATGCGGGCACTGAAGCTTTCTTT
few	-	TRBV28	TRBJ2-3	CASTDMGGGTDTQYF	TGTGCCAGCACCGACATGGGGGGCGGGACAGATACGCAGTATTTT
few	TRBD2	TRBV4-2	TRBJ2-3	CASSQDPSGRTDTQYF	TGTGCCAGCAGCCAAGACCCTAGCGGGAGGACAGATACGCAGTATTTT
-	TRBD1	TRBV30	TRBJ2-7	CALKKGRGIHF	TGTGCCCTAAAGAAAGGCAGGGGGATTCATTTC
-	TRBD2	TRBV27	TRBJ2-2	CASSLGGGPPGELFF	TGTGCCAGCAGTTTAGGGGGAGGGCCCCCCGGGGAGCTGTTTTTT
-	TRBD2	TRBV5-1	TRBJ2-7	CASGPLAGYEQYF	TGCGCCAGCGGCCCCTTAGCGGGCTACGAGCAGTACTTC
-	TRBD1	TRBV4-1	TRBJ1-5	CASSADRVNQPQHF	TGCGCCAGCAGCGCGGACAGGGTCAATCAGCCCCAGCATTTT
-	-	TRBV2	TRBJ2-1	CASSDGYNEQFF	TGTGCCAGCAGCGACGGCTACAATGAGCAGTTCTTC
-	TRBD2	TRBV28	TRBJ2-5	CASSPRLLADQETQYF	TGTGCCAGCAGTCCCCGGCTACTAGCGGATCAAGAGACCCAGTACTTC
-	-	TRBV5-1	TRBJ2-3	CASSLGGDTQYF	TGCGCCAGCAGCTTGGGGGGAGATACGCAGTATTTT
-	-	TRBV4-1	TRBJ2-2	CASSGQPLTNTGELFF	TGCGCCAGCAGTGGGCAGCCACTGACGAACACCGGGGAGCTGTTTTTT
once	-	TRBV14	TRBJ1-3	CASSPAGLTGNTIYF	TGTGCCAGCAGCCCCGCAGGGTTAACTGGAAACACCATATATTTT
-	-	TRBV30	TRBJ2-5	CAWREYETQYF	TGTGCCTGGAGAGAGTACGAGACCCAGTACTTC
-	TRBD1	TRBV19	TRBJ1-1	CASSPGTEWDGAFF	TGTGCCAGTAGTCCCGGGACAGAATGGGATGGAGCTTTCTTT
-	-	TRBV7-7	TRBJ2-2	CASRAISVGELFF	TGTGCTAGCAGGGCCATTTCTGTGGGGGAGCTGTTTTTT
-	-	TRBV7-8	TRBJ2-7	CASSPQGPSYEQYF	TGTGCCAGCAGCCCCCAGGGGCCCTCCTACGAGCAGTACTTC
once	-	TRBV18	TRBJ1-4	CASSQTDTEKLFF	TGTGCCAGCTCCCAGACAGATACAGAAAAACTGTTTTTT
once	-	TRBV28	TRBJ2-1	CASSPLGSGRPYNEQFF	TGTGCCAGCAGTCCGTTGGGTAGCGGAAGGCCCTACAATGAGCAGTTCTTC
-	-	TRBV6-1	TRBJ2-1	CASSEVGGGFLDEQFF	TGTGCCAGCAGTGAAGTGGGAGGGGGCTTTCTCGATGAGCAGTTCTTC
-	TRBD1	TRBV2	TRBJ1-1	CASRLERGPSTEAFF	TGTGCCAGCAGGCTGGAAAGGGGGCCCTCCACTGAAGCTTTCTTT
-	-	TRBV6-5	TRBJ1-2	CASSRTATSNYGYTF	TGTGCCAGCAGTCGGACAGCCACTTCTAACTATGGCTACACCTTC
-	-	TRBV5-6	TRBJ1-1	CASSLISGRTDTEAFF	TGTGCCAGCAGCTTGATATCTGGGAGGACGGACACTGAAGCTTTCTTT
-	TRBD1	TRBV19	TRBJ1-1	CASRDRPNGNTEAFF	TGTGCCAGTAGGGACAGGCCAAATGGGAACACTGAAGCTTTCTTT
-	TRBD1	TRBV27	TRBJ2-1	CASKTGQGAYEQFF	TGTGCCAGTAAAACGGGACAGGGGGCTTATGAGCAGTTCTTC
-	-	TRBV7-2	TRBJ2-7	CASSLQSGAGHYEQYF	TGTGCCAGCAGCCTGCAGAGCGGAGCGGGCCACTACGAGCAGTACTTC
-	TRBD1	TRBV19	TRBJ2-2	CASSIRQGDSTGELFF	TGTGCCAGTAGTATAAGGCAGGGGGATTCGACCGGGGAGCTGTTTTTT
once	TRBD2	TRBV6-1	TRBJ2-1	CASSGTSGKGEQFF	TGTGCCAGCAGCGGGACTAGCGGGAAGGGTGAGCAGTTCTTC
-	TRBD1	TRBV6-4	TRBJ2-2	CASSAGQGNDPGELFF	TGTGCCAGCAGCGCTGGACAGGGGAATGATCCCGGGGAGCTGTTTTTT
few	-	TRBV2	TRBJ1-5	CASSASQNYQPQHF	TGTGCCAGCAGTGCGAGCCAAAATTATCAGCCCCAGCATTTT
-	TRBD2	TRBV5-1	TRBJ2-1	CASSSGLAGGSSYNEQFF	TGCGCCAGCAGCTCGGGACTAGCGGGAGGAAGCTCCTACAATGAGCAGTTCTTC
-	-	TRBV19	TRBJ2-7	CASSVQAAYEQYF	TGTGCCAGTAGCGTCCAAGCCGCCTACGAGCAGTACTTC
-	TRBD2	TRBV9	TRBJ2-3	CASSVGTSGITDTQYF	TGTGCCAGCAGCGTAGGGACTAGCGGGATTACAGATACGCAGTATTTT
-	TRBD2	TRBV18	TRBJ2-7	CASSGTRGGTSGRYEQYF	TGTGCCAGCTCAGGGACCCGAGGCGGGACTAGCGGGAGATACGAGCAGTACTTC
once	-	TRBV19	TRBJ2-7	CASSIGAWGAGAYEQYF	TGTGCCAGTAGTATAGGGGCTTGGGGGGCAGGAGCCTACGAGCAGTACTTC
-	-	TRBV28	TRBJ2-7	CASSWGLTYEQYF	TGTGCCAGCAGTTGGGGTCTCACCTACGAGCAGTACTTC
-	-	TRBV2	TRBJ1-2	CASSWNYGYTF	TGTGCCAGCAGTTGGAACTATGGCTACACCTTC
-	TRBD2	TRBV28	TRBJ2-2	CASSSPHGGEFSSELFF	TGTGCCAGCAGTAGCCCTCACGGGGGGGAATTCTCTTCGGAGCTGTTTTTT
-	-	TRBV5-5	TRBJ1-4	CASSKRGTEKNEKLFF	TGTGCCAGCAGCAAACGCGGAACAGAGAAAAATGAAAAACTGTTTTTT
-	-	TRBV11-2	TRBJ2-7	CASSLGQKLSYEQYF	TGTGCCAGCAGCTTAGGCCAGAAGCTCTCCTACGAGCAGTACTTC
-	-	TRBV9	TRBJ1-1	CASSVMSQETEAFF	TGTGCCAGCAGCGTAATGAGTCAGGAAACTGAAGCTTTCTTT
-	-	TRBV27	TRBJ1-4	CASRSGLRKLFF	TGTGCCAGCAGGTCGGGCCTCCGGAAACTGTTTTTT
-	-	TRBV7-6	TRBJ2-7	CASSLGDHLGSGAYEQYF	TGTGCCAGCAGCTTAGGGGACCATTTGGGTTCGGGGGCCTACGAGCAGTACTTC
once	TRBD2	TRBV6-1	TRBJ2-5	CASRTSGRISDF	TGTGCCAGCAGAACTAGCGGGAGGATATCTGACTTC
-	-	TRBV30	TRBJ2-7	CAWSPREGGYEQYF	TGTGCCTGGAGCCCACGGGAAGGGGGCTACGAGCAGTACTTC